This T cell receptor (beta chain) was observed in a study of immune characterization of retroperitoneal liposarcoma. V lost 6 bases and J lost 8; bases outside the gene matches: 10. The CDR3 consists of 14 residues. Germline-derived CDR1 and CDR2 are MNHNS and SASEGT. The sample holds many counts of this clonotype. TCRdb redid the calling of the PCR reads with MiXCR, one entry per CDR3 protein. In the table there are about 10,000 distinct CDR3 sequences, 37% of which are singletons. The clonotype was recovered from a female donor with retroperitoneal liposarcoma. The material sequenced was tumor tissue. J is TRBJ2-1 and V is TRBV6-1, with 7 bases lining up with TRBD1. CDR3 coding DNA: TGTGCCAGCAGCCGACGGGACAGCCATTATGAGCAGTTCTTC. It yields the protein CASSRRDSHYEQFF.